This T cell receptor beta chain was sequenced for a study of control samples from healthy donors and cancer patients. This clone was seen only once. Libraries were prepared by immunoSEQ multiplex PCR; TCRdb keeps only in-frame clonotypes and omits some of them. The data show roughly 24,000 clones, with roughly 80% seen just once and 23% held by the top ten. V lost 3 bases and J 2 bases, leaving 12 bases between the germline ends. This CDR3 has 15 amino acids. Germline CDR1 SGDLS, CDR2 YYNGEE. This chain connects TRBV9 to TRBJ2-1; D may be TRBD2 (6 bases). This receptor was taken from a man aged 60-69 years with colorectal cancer. Sequenced sample: PBMCs. The CDR3 is CASSGGSGAYNEQFF. Written as DNA, the CDR3 is TGTGCCAGCAGCGGAGGGTCGGGAGCCTACAATGAGCAGTTCTTC.